This T cell receptor beta chain is from a study of shared clonotypes between healthy human individuals (dated by TCRdb to the early 2020s). Describing the broader study: A couple of women and a few men aged 18 to 49 years were included in the cohort. To estimate repertoire size and how much clonotype sharing occurs between individuals, the study deeply sequenced the blood TCR repertoires of roughly 5 healthy adults. Between about 0.94 and 8.9 billion PBMCs per donor were obtained by leukapheresis. Per donor, three plates each were used for CD4 naive and CD4 memory, two for CD8 naive, and one for CD8 memory. To increase sequencing depth and limit assay-specific biases, different laboratories used diverse techniques to prepare libraries and sequence TCR repertoires. Broad study findings and their caveats: Even with the large sequencing depth, rarefaction of the sorted-subset datasets indicated that sequencing was incomplete. Sampling was restricted to blood, and TCR repertoires in tissues likely differ from the TCR repertoires found in blood. When a handful of donors were compared, the shared fraction of clonotypes was roughly 4.8% for naive CD4, around 3.6% for naive CD8, about 2.4% for memory CD4, and 0.35% to 0.4% for memory CD8. Estimated clonotype richness was generally larger for naive than for memory subsets. Compared with non-shared clonotypes, the clonotypes found in all four sorted-subset donors had higher generation probabilities. Because the study included only a small number of donors, the genetic and exposure-history diversity represented was limited. Pairwise subsampling led to the expectation that sequencing depth would affect the degree of clonotype sharing among donors.

Remarks on this clone: No antigen is known for it. Nothing much larger sits one base from this clone, and base qualities are not available.

The donors were healthy, HIV-negative adults who had no recently reported acute infections or vaccinations. Every donor was a Caucasian adult residing in Nashville, Tennessee, USA. CD4+ T cells were enriched through magnetic negative selection, after which naive cells were positively selected on CD45RA and the remaining negative fraction served as the memory subset. After blood collection by leukapheresis, PBMCs were isolated using Ficoll-Histopaque density gradient centrifugation and then cryopreserved in the vapor phase of liquid nitrogen. Analytical flow cytometry was used to check the purity and quantity of every magnetically sorted T cell population. Genomic DNA was isolated from each sorted fraction and quantified by UV absorbance on a Nanodrop 2000c. Using the deep immunoSEQ assay, TCR CDR3 regions were amplified from genomic DNA by multiplex PCR. Extracted genomic DNA from each cell subset was distributed evenly across all wells of several immunoSEQ 96-well plates, and each plate was treated as a replicate. Each replicate PCR for sorted subsets received about 220 ng genomic DNA, equal to about 30,000 T cell genomes. The purified libraries were quantified using a Qubit 3.0 fluorometer, sized with a Bioanalyzer 2100, and then quantified again using the KAPA Library Quantification kit. Every immunoSEQ 96-well plate was sequenced on a dedicated single-read 150-cycle Illumina NextSeq 550 flow cell. The study's processing was this. Because only junctional sequences without quality scores were contained in the immunoSEQ output, filtering matching that applied to full-length reads could not be performed. Sequences were annotated with PyIR, a Python wrapper for IgBLAST v1.9, using IMGT germline references to assign V/J genes and CDR3. Reads were filtered out if the reads had weak V/J assignments (E-value above 1e-6), no CDR3, stop codons, out-of-frame junctions, or ambiguous translated residues. V3J clonotypes were defined by identical inferred V gene, J gene, and CDR3 amino acid sequence. Percentage overlap between repertoires was calculated by dividing the number of shared unique clonotypes by the size of the smaller repertoire. Repertoire richness was assessed with RTK rarefaction, the Chao1 estimator, and Recon v2.1 estimates of unobserved clonotypes. OLGA was used to compute generation probabilities for all TCRbeta clonotypes that the gDNA method yielded from a handful of donors. Entries here come from immuneACCESS through TCRdb and include only in-frame sequences with V and J called. Some clones fail to appear in such tables; in the studies checked, an unresolved V gene covers under half of the shortfall, and the cause of the remainder is unknown. V and J calls and clone size are given by that table; D and trimming were obtained from the DNA. The sample data list 1.6 million or so clones, and approximately 98.5% of these were observed just once. The top ten hold 0.36% of the sample.

Deletion took 4 bases off V and 5 bases off J, with a span of 18 bases between the germline ends. The CDR3, from cysteine to phenylalanine, totals 15 residues. Only CDR3 DNA remains: 45 bases, in frame from the first base. From a lookup of the germline V gene, CDR1 and CDR2 are SGHAT and FQNNGV. The source material was naive CD4+ T cells sorted from blood. The cell subset or site label corresponds to: CD45RA+ positively selected. The TCR was taken from a young man in good health. The chain uses TRBV11-2 and TRBJ2-7; the D gene could be either TRBD1 or TRBD2, each agreeing at 6 bases. The CDR3 corresponds to CASSSGVVGTHEQYF. The nucleotide sequence reads as follows: TGTGCCAGCAGCTCAGGGGTCGTTGGGACTCACGAGCAGTACTTC.